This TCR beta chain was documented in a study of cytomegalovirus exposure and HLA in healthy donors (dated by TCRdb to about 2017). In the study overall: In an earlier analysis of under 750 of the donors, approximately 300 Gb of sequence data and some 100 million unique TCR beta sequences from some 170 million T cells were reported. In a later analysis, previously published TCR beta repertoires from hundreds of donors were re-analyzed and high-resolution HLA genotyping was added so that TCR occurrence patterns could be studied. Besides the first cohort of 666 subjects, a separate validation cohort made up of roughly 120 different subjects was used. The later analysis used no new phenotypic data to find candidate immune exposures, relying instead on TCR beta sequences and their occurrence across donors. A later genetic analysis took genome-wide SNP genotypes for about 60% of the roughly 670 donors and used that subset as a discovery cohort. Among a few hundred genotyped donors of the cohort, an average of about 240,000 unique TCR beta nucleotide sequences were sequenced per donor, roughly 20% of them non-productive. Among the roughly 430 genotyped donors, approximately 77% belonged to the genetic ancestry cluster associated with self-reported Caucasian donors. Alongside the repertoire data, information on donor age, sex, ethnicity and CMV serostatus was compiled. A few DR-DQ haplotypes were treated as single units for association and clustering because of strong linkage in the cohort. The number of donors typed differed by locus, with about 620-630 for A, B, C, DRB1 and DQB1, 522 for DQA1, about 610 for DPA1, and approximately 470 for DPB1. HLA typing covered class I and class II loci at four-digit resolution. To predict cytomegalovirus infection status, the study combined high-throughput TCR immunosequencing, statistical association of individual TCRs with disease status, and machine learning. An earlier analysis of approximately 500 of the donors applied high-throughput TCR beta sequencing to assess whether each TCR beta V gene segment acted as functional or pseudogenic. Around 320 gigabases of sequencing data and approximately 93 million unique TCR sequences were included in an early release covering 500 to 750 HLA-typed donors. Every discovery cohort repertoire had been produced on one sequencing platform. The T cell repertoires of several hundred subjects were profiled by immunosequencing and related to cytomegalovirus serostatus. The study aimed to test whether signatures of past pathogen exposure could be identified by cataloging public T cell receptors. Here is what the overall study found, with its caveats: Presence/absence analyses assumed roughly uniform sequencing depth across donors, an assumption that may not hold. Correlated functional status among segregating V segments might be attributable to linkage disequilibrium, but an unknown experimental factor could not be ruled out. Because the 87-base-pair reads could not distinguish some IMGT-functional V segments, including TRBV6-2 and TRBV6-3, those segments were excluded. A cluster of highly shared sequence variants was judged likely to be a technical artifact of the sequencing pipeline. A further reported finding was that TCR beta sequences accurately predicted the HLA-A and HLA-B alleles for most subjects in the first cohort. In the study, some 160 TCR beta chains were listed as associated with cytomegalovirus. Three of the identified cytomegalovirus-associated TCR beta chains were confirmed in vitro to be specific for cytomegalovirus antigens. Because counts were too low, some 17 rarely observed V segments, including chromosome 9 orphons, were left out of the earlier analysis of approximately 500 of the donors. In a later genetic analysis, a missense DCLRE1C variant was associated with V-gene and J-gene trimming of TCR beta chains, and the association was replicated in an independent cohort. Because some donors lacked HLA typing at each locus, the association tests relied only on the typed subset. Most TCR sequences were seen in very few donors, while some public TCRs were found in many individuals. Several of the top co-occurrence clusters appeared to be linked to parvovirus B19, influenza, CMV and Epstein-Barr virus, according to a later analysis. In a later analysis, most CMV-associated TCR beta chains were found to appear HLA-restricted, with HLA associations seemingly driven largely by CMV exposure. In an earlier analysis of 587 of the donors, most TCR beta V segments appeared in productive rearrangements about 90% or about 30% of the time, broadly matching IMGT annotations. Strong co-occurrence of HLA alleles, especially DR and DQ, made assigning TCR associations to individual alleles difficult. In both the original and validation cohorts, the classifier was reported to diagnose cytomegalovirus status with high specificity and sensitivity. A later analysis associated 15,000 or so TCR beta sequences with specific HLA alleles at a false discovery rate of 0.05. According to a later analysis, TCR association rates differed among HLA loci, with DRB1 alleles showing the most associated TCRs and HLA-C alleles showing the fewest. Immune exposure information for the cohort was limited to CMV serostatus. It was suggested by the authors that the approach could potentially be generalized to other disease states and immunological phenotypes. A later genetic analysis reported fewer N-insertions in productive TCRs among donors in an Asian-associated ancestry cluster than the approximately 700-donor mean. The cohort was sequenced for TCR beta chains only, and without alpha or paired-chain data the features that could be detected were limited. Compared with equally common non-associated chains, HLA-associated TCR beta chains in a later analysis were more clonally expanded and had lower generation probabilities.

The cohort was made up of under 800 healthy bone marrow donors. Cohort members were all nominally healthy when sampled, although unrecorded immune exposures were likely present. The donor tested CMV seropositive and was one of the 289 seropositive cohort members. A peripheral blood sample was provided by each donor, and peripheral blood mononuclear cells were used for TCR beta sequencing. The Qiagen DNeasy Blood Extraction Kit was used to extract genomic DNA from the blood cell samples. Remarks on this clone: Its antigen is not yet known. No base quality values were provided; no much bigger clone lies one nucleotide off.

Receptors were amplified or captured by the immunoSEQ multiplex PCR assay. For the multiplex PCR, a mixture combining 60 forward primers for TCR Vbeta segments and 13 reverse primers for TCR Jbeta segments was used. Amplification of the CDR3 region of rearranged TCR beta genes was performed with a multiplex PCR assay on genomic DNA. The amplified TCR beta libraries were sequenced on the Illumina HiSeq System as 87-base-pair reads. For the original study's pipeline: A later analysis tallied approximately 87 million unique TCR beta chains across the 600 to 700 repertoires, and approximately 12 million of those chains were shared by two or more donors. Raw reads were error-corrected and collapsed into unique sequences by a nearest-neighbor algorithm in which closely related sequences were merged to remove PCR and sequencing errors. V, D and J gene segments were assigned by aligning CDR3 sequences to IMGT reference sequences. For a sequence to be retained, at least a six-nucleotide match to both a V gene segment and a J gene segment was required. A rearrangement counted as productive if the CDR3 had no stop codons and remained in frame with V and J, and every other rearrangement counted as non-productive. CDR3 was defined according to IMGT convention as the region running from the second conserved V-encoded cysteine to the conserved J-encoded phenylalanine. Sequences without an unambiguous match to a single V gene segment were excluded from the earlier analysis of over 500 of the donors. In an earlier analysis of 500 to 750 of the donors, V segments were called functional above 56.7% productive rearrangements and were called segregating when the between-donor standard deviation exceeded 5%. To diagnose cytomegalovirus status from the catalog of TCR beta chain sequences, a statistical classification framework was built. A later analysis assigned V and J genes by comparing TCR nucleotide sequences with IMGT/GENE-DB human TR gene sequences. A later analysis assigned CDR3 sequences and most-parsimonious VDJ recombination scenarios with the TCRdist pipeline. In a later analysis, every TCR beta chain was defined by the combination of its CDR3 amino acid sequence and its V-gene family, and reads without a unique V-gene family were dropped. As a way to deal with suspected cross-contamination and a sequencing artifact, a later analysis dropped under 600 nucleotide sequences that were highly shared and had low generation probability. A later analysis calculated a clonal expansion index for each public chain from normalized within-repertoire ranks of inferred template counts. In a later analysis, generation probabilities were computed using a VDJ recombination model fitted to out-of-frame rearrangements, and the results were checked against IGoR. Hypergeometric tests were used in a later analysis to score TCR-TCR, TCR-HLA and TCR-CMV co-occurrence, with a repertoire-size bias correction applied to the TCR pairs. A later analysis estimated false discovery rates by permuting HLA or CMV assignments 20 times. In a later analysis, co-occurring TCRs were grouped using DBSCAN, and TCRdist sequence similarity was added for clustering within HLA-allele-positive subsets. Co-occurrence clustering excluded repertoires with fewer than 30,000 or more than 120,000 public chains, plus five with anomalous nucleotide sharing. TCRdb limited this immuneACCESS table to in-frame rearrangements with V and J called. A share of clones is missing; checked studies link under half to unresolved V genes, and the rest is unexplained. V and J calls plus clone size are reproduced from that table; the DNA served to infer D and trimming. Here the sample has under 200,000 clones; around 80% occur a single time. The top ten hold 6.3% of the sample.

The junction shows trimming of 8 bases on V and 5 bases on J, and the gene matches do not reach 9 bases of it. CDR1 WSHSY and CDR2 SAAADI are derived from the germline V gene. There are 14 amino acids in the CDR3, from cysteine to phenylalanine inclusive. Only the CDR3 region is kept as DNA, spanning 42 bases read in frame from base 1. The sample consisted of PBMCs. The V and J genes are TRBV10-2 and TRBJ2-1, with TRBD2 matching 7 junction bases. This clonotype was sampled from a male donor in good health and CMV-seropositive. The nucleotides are TGCGCCAGCCTTCTGGGAGGGCCGAACAATGAGCAGTTCTTC. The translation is CASLLGGPNNEQFF.